This T cell receptor beta chain was profiled in a study of cytomegalovirus exposure and HLA in healthy donors. Overall study: When 398 donors were genotyped, just over 80% of them were found to fall in the Caucasian-associated ancestry cluster. Broader study findings: Most CMV-associated TCR beta chains were later found to appear HLA-restricted.

With 60 Vbeta and 13 Jbeta primers, the PCR was carried out. Assay: immunoSEQ multiplex PCR; the TCRdb copy retains only in-frame clones and omits some. The repertoire consists of around 170,000 clones, with around three quarters occurring once and the leading ten covering 0.65% to 0.75%. Germline CDR1 LNHDA, CDR2 SQIVND (reference sequence). Trimming stripped 5 bases from V and 4 bases from J, with 8 bases between. This CDR3 contains 12 residues. On this clone itself: Its antigen is unknown.

The chain uses TRBV19 and TRBJ2-5; TRBD1 might be the D (6 bases). What was sequenced was PBMCs. The clonotype was recovered from a woman aged 35 to 49 in good health and CMV-seronegative. The CDR3 protein is CASSPGVETQYF. DNA of the CDR3: TGTGCCAGTAGTCCAGGGGTAGAGACCCAGTACTTC.